This T cell receptor beta chain emerged from a study of response to subunit inactivated influenza vaccine. One entry per CDR3 protein, called by TCRdb with MiXCR from the RT-PCR reads. The sample holds approximately 500,000 distinct CDR3 sequences, 13% seen once. The CDR3 is 16 residues long. Germline CDR1 reads SQVTM; CDR2 reads ANQGSEA. V was clipped by 4 bases and J by 4 bases; unmatched bases: 13. This clonotype was detected only a few times. No antigen is known for it. General study findings and limits: There was a suggestion from the authors that each seasonal influenza vaccination recruits few new T cells.

The origin of this receptor is a man in his fifties or sixties who received an inactivated influenza vaccine. The starting material was PBMCs from blood, obtained 45 days after vaccination. V and J are TRBV29-1 and TRBJ1-1, with TRBD1 matching 9 bases. The CDR3 spells CSVVNYRGRGGTEAFF. CDR3 coding DNA: TGCAGCGTTGTCAATTACAGGGGGCGCGGGGGCACTGAAGCTTTCTTT.